This TCR beta chain was documented in a study of early T cells in non-severe SARS-CoV-2 infection. The overall study: The chains were unpaired, and the sequenced material was bulk RNA from unsorted whole blood. Study-level results: Sequences matched to VDJdb favored anti-spike CD8 responses, while private and CD4 specificities were missed.

Germline V gives CDR1 LNHNV, CDR2 YYDKDF (reference sequence). The CDR3 covers 15 residues. Unmatched junction bases numbered 4, after V lost 0 bases and J lost 5 bases. TCRdb independently ran MiXCR on the 5' RACE reads; one entry per CDR3 protein. Of some 80,000 distinct CDR3 sequences detected, more than 10% appear once; the ten largest clones hold roughly 16%. This clonotype showed up just a few times. What it recognizes is unknown. The specimen comprised whole blood, sampled at baseline. This receptor was taken from an adult who was a healthcare worker with PCR-confirmed SARS-CoV-2 infection or an uninfected control (not recorded which). The donor label of this sample is uncertain. V usage is TRBV15 and J usage is TRBJ2-7; TRBD1 matches 10 bases. In DNA, the CDR3 is TGTGCCACCAGCAGAGATCCGACAGGGGGCAACGAGCAGTACTTC. Protein: CATSRDPTGGNEQYF.